The clone carrying this T cell receptor (beta chain) occurred many times. Its cognate antigen is unknown. TCRdb reprocessed the 5' RACE reads with MiXCR, giving one entry per CDR3 protein. The sample has tens of thousands of distinct CDR3 sequences; approximately 4.2% are singletons. This entry belongs to a study of neurological immune-mediated disorders. Study in general: Multiple sclerosis patients (n of about 35) included some 30 with relapsing-remitting and 3 with secondary progressive disease.

The V gene's germline CDR1 is SGHRS and CDR2 YFSETQ. The CDR3 covers 14 residues. Trimming took 2 bases from V and 5 from J, leaving 13 bases between them. Overall study findings and caveats: The authors found no clinical or MRI feature associated with the multiple sclerosis repertoire cluster.

The sequencing input was PBMCs. This clonotype originated in a man aged 25 to 40 with multiple sclerosis. V and J are TRBV5-1 and TRBJ1-2; no definite D call. This CDR3 reads CASSFRAPDYGYTF. In DNA form, the CDR3 reads TGCGCCAGCAGCTTTAGGGCACCCGATTATGGCTACACCTTC.